These 21 T cell receptor beta chains originate from one sample sequenced in a study of control samples from healthy donors and cancer patients. Some clones are missing from TCRdb's copy, which holds only in-frame ones; the method was immunoSEQ multiplex PCR. This sample has 85,000 to 100,000 clones, with approximately 95% found just once. Material: blood. Receptor source: a man between 18 and 35 years old in good health.

This chain uses TRBV27 with TRBJ2-1, with D unresolved. The V gene lost 7 bases and the J gene lost 0 bases, with 10 bases spanning the gap. The CDR3 is 14 residues long. Germline V lookup: CDR1 MNHEY, CDR2 SMNVEV (reference sequence). The CDR3 DNA reads as TGTGCCAGCAAGCATCGGAGCTCCTACAATGAGCAGTTCTTC. It encodes CASKHRSSYNEQFF.

This clone came up once. The V call is TRBV27, the J call TRBJ1-4; TRBD1 matches 7 bases. This CDR3 contains 14 residues. With 5 bases clipped from V and 0 bases from J, the junction kept 0 bases outside the gene matches. CDR1 and CDR2 from the germline V gene are MNHEY and SMNVEV (reference sequence). The DNA of the CDR3 is TGTGCCAGCAGTGGACAGGCAACTAATGAAAAACTGTTTTTT. This translates into CASSGQATNEKLFF.

This rearrangement joins TRBV6-6 to TRBJ1-5; 7 bases line up with TRBD1. V was clipped by 5 bases and J by 0 bases; unmatched bases: 13. The germline V gene encodes CDR1 MNHNY and CDR2 SVGAGI (reference sequence). The length of the CDR3 is 18 residues. CDR3: CASSPRAGGTHSNQPQHF. The CDR3 DNA sequence: TGTGCCAGCAGTCCAAGGGCAGGGGGTACTCATAGCAATCAGCCCCAGCATTTT.

V is TRBV7-3 and J is TRBJ1-1, with 8 bases fitting TRBD1. The CDR3 consists of 14 residues. V trimming: 5 bases; J trimming: 9 bases; junction bases outside the gene matches: 11. The V gene's germline CDR1 is SGHTA and CDR2 FQGTGA. The CDR3 loop reads CASSPRGQGGKAFF. The CDR3 DNA sequence: TGTGCCAGCAGCCCACGCGGACAGGGTGGTAAAGCTTTCTTT.

This CDR3 is CASSLSVNRVNTEAFF. The CDR3 DNA sequence: TGTGCCAGCAGTTTATCGGTGAACAGGGTGAACACTGAAGCTTTCTTT. The chain has TRBV27 and TRBJ1-1, with a tentative D call TRBD1 (6 bases). Trimming removed 0 bases at V and 0 bases at J, with 11 bases between. CDR3 size: 16 residues. From germline, CDR1 is MNHEY and CDR2 SMNVEV (reference sequence).

As DNA, the CDR3 is TGTGCCAGCAGCGTAGGGGGGCTCGTCACAGATACGCAGTATTTT. Translated, it gives CASSVGGLVTDTQYF. V and J are TRBV9 and TRBJ2-3, with D perhaps matching TRBD1 (6 bases). This CDR3 region has 15 residues. The V and J ends lost 0 bases and 2 bases respectively, with 10 bases between them. Germline V gene sequence: CDR1 SGDLS, CDR2 YYNGEE.

The chain employs TRBV7-9 and TRBJ2-5, with 12 bases matching TRBD2. J lost 5 bases, V lost 5 bases, and 9 bases had no gene match. Germline V gene lookup returns CDR1 SEHNR and CDR2 FQNEAQ (reference sequence). The length of the CDR3 is 16 residues. CDR3 in amino acids: CASSNGLAGYMETQYF. CDR3 coding DNA: TGTGCCAGCAGCAACGGACTAGCGGGATACATGGAGACCCAGTACTTC.

The chain couples TRBV19 to TRBJ2-1; TRBD1 is a possible D gene (6 bases). CDR1 and CDR2 (germline): LNHDA, SQIVND (reference sequence). This CDR3 has 15 amino acids. Trimming stripped 9 bases from V and 1 base from J, with 16 bases between. The CDR3 bases are TGTGCCAGCACCGAACACAGGGAATCCTACAATGAGCAGTTCTTC. Translating gives CASTEHRESYNEQFF.

The chain combines TRBV19 with TRBJ1-1; D is undetermined. The germline CDR1 and CDR2 sequences are LNHDA and SQIVND (reference sequence). The V end lost 2 bases, the J end lost 6 bases, and 13 bases lay between the germline ends. The CDR3 is 14 amino acids. The CDR3 reads CASSIQAGRAEAFF. CDR3 sequence (DNA): TGTGCCAGTAGTATACAGGCAGGACGGGCTGAAGCTTTCTTT. Based on the CDR3 plus reference TRBV19 and TRBJ1-1, the full variable domain is DGGITQSPKYLFRKEGQNVTLSCEQNLNHDAMYWYRQDPGQGLRLIYYSQIVNDFQKGDIAEGYSVSREKKESFPLTVTSAQKNPTAFYLCASSIQAGRAEAFFGQGTRLTVV.

This clone was detected once. This chain links TRBV2 with TRBJ2-1; TRBD2 matches 12 bases. V shed 8 bases, J shed 5 bases, and the junction held 13 bases outside the gene matches. The germline V gene has CDR1 SNHLY and CDR2 FYNNEI. This CDR3 comprises 17 residues. The CDR3 region has the DNA TGTGCCAGCTACCTAAGCCCCGGACTAGCGGGAAACAATGAGCAGTTCTTC. Amino acids: CASYLSPGLAGNNEQFF. The complete variable domain, with remaining parts taken from reference TRBV2 and TRBJ2-1, reads EPEVTQTPSHQVTQMGQEVILRCVPISNHLYFYWYRQILGQKVEFLVSFYNNEISEKSEIFDDQFSVERPDGSNFTLKIRSTKLEDSAMYFCASYLSPGLAGNNEQFFGPGTRLTVL.

The J gene is TRBJ2-7, the V gene TRBV14, with TRBD2 matching over 8 bases. CDR3 size: 16 residues. CDR1 and CDR2 (germline): SGHDN, FVKESK. Trimming took 4 bases from V and 2 from J; bases not matched to a gene: 10. The CDR3 region has the DNA TGTGCCAGCAGCCCCGTCGGGGGGGCTTTCGCCTACGAGCAGTACTTC. Residues: CASSPVGGAFAYEQYF.

The chain uses TRBV2 and TRBJ2-1; TRBD2 matches at 13 bases. Germline CDR1 reads SNHLY; CDR2 reads FYNNEI. V was pared by 5 bases and J by 0 bases, with 7 bases of the junction left unmatched. The CDR3 length is 18 residues. The CDR3 reads CASSRTSGRTSSYNEQFF. The CDR3 DNA sequence: TGTGCCAGCAGTCGGACTAGCGGGAGAACGAGCTCCTACAATGAGCAGTTCTTC.

The V call is TRBV18, the J call TRBJ1-6; D not certain. V was shortened by 0 bases and J by 10 bases, with 13 bases between the two germline ends. Per germline, CDR1 KGHSH and CDR2 LQKENI. The length of the CDR3 is 15 residues. The CDR3, as DNA: TGTGCCAGCTCACCACCGAACAGCGGAGTATCACCCCTCCACTTT. It codes for CASSPPNSGVSPLHF.

This clone was detected once. The genes are TRBV29-1 and TRBJ1-2; 7 positions agree with TRBD1. The CDR3 contains 15 residues. Losses at the gene ends were 1 base for V and 4 bases for J; bases not matched to a gene: 9. CDR1 and CDR2 (germline): SQVTM, ANQGSEA. The CDR3 sequence is CSVEAKVNRGYGYTF. CDR3 bases: TGCAGCGTTGAAGCGAAGGTGAACAGGGGCTATGGCTACACCTTC. Looking up the rest from reference TRBV29-1 and TRBJ1-2 gives the full variable domain: SAVISQKPSRDICQRGTSLTIQCQVDSQVTMMFWYRQQPGQSLTLIATANQGSEATYESGFVIDKFPISRPNLTFSTLTVSNMSPEDSSIYLCSVEAKVNRGYGYTFGSGTRLTVV.

CDR3 region: CASSLSVGQGYFNTGELFF. Here the CDR3 DNA reads TGTGCCAGCAGCTTAAGTGTGGGACAGGGTTATTTCAACACCGGGGAGCTGTTTTTT. The chain uses TRBV11-3 and TRBJ2-2; 9 nucleotides line up with TRBD1. There are 19 residues in the CDR3. The V and J ends lost 2 bases and 2 bases, in that order; junction bases with no gene match: 12. Germline CDR1 is SGHNT and CDR2 is YENEEA. Filled out from reference TRBV11-3 and TRBJ2-2, the complete variable domain reads EAGVVQSPRYKIIEKKQPVAFWCNPISGHNTLYWYLQNLGQGPELLIRYENEEAVDDSQLPKDRFSAERLKGVDSTLKIQPAELGDSAVYLCASSLSVGQGYFNTGELFFGEGSRLTVL.

The chain joins TRBV5-1 to TRBJ1-2, with a possible D match to TRBD1 (5 bases). This CDR3 spans 16 amino acids. Germline-derived CDR1 and CDR2 are SGHRS and YFSETQ. Trimming took 4 bases from V and 4 from J, leaving 20 bases between them. The CDR3 protein is CASSPTGTPGGYGYTF. The CDR3 DNA is TGCGCCAGCAGCCCGACCGGGACGCCGGGGGGCTATGGCTACACCTTC.

DNA for the CDR3: TGCGCCAGCAGCTTGGGACTAGCGCTCTACGAGCAGTACTTC. Translated, it gives CASSLGLALYEQYF. The gene calls are TRBV5-1 and TRBJ2-7; 8 bases are shared with TRBD2. Germline loops: CDR1 SGHRS, CDR2 YFSETQ. The length of the CDR3 is 14 residues. The junction had 2 bases not matched to a gene; V was cut back by 0 bases and J by 3 bases.

The chain is built from TRBV27 and TRBJ2-2, with 13 nucleotides matching TRBD2. Germline V lookup: CDR1 MNHEY, CDR2 SMNVEV (reference sequence). CDR3 length: 15 amino acids. Trimming removed 7 bases from V and 6 bases from J; junction bases left unmatched: 5. CDR3 sequence reads: CASTSGLAGAGELFF. The CDR3 DNA is TGTGCCAGCACCTCAGGACTAGCGGGAGCCGGGGAGCTGTTTTTT.

The gene calls are TRBV19 and TRBJ2-2, with unresolved D. V was trimmed by 4 bases and J by 4 bases, leaving 10 bases between them. The CDR3 covers 14 residues. The V gene's germline CDR1 is LNHDA and CDR2 SQIVND (reference sequence). CDR3 protein: CASSNPGSTGELFF. The DNA of the CDR3 is TGTGCCAGTAGTAACCCGGGTAGCACCGGGGAGCTGTTTTTT.

The CDR3 spells CASSIVLGRGNQPQHF. The CDR3 bases are TGTGCCAGTAGTATAGTGTTGGGGAGAGGGAATCAGCCCCAGCATTTT. This chain joins TRBV19 and TRBJ1-5; D ambiguous. The CDR3 consists of 16 residues. Germline CDR1 LNHDA, CDR2 SQIVND (reference sequence). The V gene lost 1 base and the J gene lost 4 bases, with 14 bases spanning the gap.

This clone was detected once. This chain connects TRBV5-1 to TRBJ2-2, with D unresolved. Trimming took off 0 bases at V and 3 bases at J, with 6 bases between the two ends. The germline gives CDR1 SGHRS, CDR2 YFSETQ. The CDR3 has 14 amino acids. The CDR3 DNA reads TGCGCCAGCAGCTTGGCCGTGGACACCGGGGAGCTGTTTTTT. This sequence encodes CASSLAVDTGELFF.